This passage covers 15 T cell receptor beta chains from one sample sequenced in a study of blood T cell repertoires in COVID-19. The data were produced by immunoSEQ multiplex PCR, yet TCRdb's version contains in-frame clones alone and is incomplete. The table includes about 130,000 clones, around 85% detected once. Sequences were obtained from peripheral blood. These receptors were collected from a man aged 30 to 39 with COVID-19, enrolled during active disease.

As concerns this clone: One junction end does not reproduce the germline sequence, and a read error may be involved. V is TRBV19 and J is TRBJ1-2; 7 positions match TRBD1. This CDR3 is built from 12 residues. Looked up from germline, CDR1 is LNHDA and CDR2 is SQIVND (reference sequence). CDR3 sequence reads: CASSIIGDRKDF. The CDR3 DNA is TGTGCCAGTAGTATAATTGGGGACAGAAAAGACTTC.

This chain connects TRBV9 to TRBJ2-1; 8 bases fit TRBD2. Germline V gives CDR1 SGDLS, CDR2 YYNGEE. The CDR3 extends over 17 amino acids. J was trimmed by 3 bases and V by 0 bases; bases with no gene match: 8. CDR3 bases: TGTGCCAGCAGCGTAGCATTAGCGGGATCCTTCTACAATGAGCAGTTCTTC. It codes for CASSVALAGSFYNEQFF.

The gene calls are TRBV3-1 (or the pseudogene TRBV3-2) and TRBJ2-3, with D hard to call. Germline CDR1 reads LGHDT; CDR2 reads YNNKEL (reference sequence). CDR3 length: 14 amino acids. Trimming left V 4 bases short and J 8 bases short, with 16 bases between. CDR3 residues: CASSLLPPPGTQYF. The CDR3 bases are TGTGCCAGCAGCCTCCTCCCTCCTCCGGGTACGCAGTATTTT.

The chain employs TRBV14 and TRBJ1-4; no definite D call. Deletions cut 1 base from V and 10 bases from J, with 10 bases between. This CDR3 spans 13 amino acids. Germline CDR1 SGHDN, CDR2 FVKESK. CDR3 in amino acids: CASSQGGGVKLFF. The CDR3 DNA reads as TGTGCCAGCAGCCAAGGGGGAGGAGTAAAACTGTTTTTT.

The chain carries TRBV11-3 and TRBJ1-4; 7 bases are shared with TRBD1. Trimming cost V 5 bases and J 4 bases; bases outside gene matches: 10. The CDR3 contains 16 residues. Germline V gives CDR1 SGHNT, CDR2 YENEEA. CDR3 amino acids: CASSQFGTERNEKLFF. For the CDR3, the DNA is TGTGCCAGCAGCCAATTCGGGACAGAACGTAATGAAAAACTGTTTTTT.

This clone was seen a single time. The chain has TRBV6-5 and TRBJ2-2, with 8 bases aligning to TRBD1. This CDR3 comprises 14 residues. Germline V CDR1 and CDR2: MNHEY, SVGAGI. J was trimmed by 7 bases and V by 2 bases; bases with no gene match: 3. Here the CDR3 reads CASSYVTGGGELFF. CDR3 nucleotide sequence: TGTGCCAGCAGTTACGTTACAGGGGGCGGGGAGCTGTTTTTT.

The chain is built from TRBV27 and TRBJ2-5; D possibly corresponds to TRBD2 (6 bases). This CDR3 is built from 15 residues. V was trimmed by 5 bases and J by 1 base, leaving 14 bases between them. Germline V gene lookup returns CDR1 MNHEY and CDR2 SMNVEV (reference sequence). CDR3 bases: TGTGCCAGCAGTCCCTCGGTAGCGGTCCAAGAGACCCAGTACTTC. It codes for CASSPSVAVQETQYF.

This clone came up once. The rearrangement joins TRBV19 to TRBJ2-2; 10 nucleotides match TRBD2. CDR1 and CDR2 from the germline V gene are LNHDA and SQIVND (reference sequence). V shed 3 bases, J shed 4 bases, and the junction held 5 bases outside the gene matches. The CDR3 loop spans 16 amino acids. CDR3 protein: CASSITSGAGTGELFF. CDR3 coding DNA: TGTGCCAGTAGTATCACTAGCGGGGCAGGCACCGGGGAGCTGTTTTTT.

The chain couples TRBV11-3 to TRBJ2-4; 8 nucleotides line up with TRBD2. V shed 4 bases and J 5 bases; nucleotides not matched to a gene: 7. Germline V gene data show CDR1 as SGHNT and CDR2 as YENEEA. The CDR3 spans 15 residues. The CDR3 DNA follows: TGTGCCAGCAGCTCCTGGACTAGCAGAGAAAACATTCAGTACTTC. This codes for CASSSWTSRENIQYF.

This chain links TRBV28 with TRBJ2-7; 7 positions agree with TRBD2. Germline loops: CDR1 MDHEN, CDR2 SYDVKM. The V and J ends lost 2 bases and 0 bases, in that order; junction bases with no gene match: 22. This CDR3 spans 21 amino acids. DNA of the CDR3: TGTGCCAGCAGTTTAAGGTGGACGGGAGGAACGGGTTTGAGAAGCTCCTACGAGCAGTACTTC. Encoded protein: CASSLRWTGGTGLRSSYEQYF.

The chain combines TRBV5-1 with TRBJ1-1; D gene uncertain. With 2 bases removed from V and 0 bases from J, the gap between germline ends came to 8 bases. The germline gives CDR1 SGHRS, CDR2 YFSETQ. The CDR3 runs to 14 residues. In nucleotides, the CDR3 is TGCGCCAGCAGCTTATCAGACATGAACACTGAAGCTTTCTTT. Protein: CASSLSDMNTEAFF.

The chain couples TRBV5-1 to TRBJ2-1; 14 bases fit TRBD2. Germline-derived CDR1 and CDR2 are SGHRS and YFSETQ. This CDR3 has 15 residues. After removal of 4 bases from V and 9 bases from J, the junction contained 6 bases not matched to a gene. The CDR3 nucleotides read TGCGCCAGCAGCCCGACTAGCGGGAGGGACAGTGAGCAGTTCTTC. Protein: CASSPTSGRDSEQFF.

This chain links TRBV5-4 with TRBJ2-6; tentative D call: TRBD1 (6 bases). Germline CDR1 SGHNT, CDR2 YYREEE (reference sequence). Trimming stripped 4 bases from V and 0 bases from J, with 17 bases between. This CDR3 has 18 residues. CDR3 protein: CASSPTQGSSSGANVLTF. CDR3 nucleotides: TGTGCCAGCAGCCCTACGCAGGGGTCCTCCTCTGGGGCCAACGTCCTGACTTTC.

CDR3 DNA sequence: TGTGCCAGCAGCCACCCCGGGACAGATACGCAGTATTTT. This encodes CASSHPGTDTQYF. The chain recombines TRBV4-2 with TRBJ2-3, with unresolved D. With 3 bases removed from V and 3 bases from J, the gap between germline ends came to 7 bases. From germline, CDR1 is LGHNA and CDR2 YNFKEQ. The CDR3 has 13 residues.

V gene TRBV5-1 combines with J gene TRBJ1-6; D remains ambiguous. The V end lost 3 bases, the J end lost 0 bases, and 16 bases lay between the germline ends. CDR1 and CDR2 from the germline V gene are SGHRS and YFSETQ. The length of the CDR3 is 18 residues. CDR3 nucleotide sequence: TGCGCCAGCAGCTGGGAGAGAGCAGGTAGCTCCTATAATTCACCCCTCCACTTT. Translated, it gives CASSWERAGSSYNSPLHF.